This T cell receptor (beta chain) was captured by sequencing in a study of T cell responses to AZD1222 COVID-19 vaccine. On the study more broadly: Pooled in the analysis were second doses at about 4 or about 12 weeks.

The repertoire was sequenced with immunoSEQ multiplex PCR; TCRdb's copy has only in-frame clones and lacks some. The repertoire has about 180,000 clones, about 92% of them found once; the top ten carry about 3%. Study outcomes and limitations: The study identified only six AZD1222 recipients as seropositive at baseline. Once two AZD1222 doses were given, Spike-specific TCR breadth and depth went up.

Germline-derived CDR1 and CDR2 are MDHEN and SYDVKM. Trimming removed 4 bases at V and 0 bases at J, with 12 bases between. The CDR3 contains 15 residues. On this clone: Its antigen is not known.

The chain carries TRBV28 and TRBJ1-2, with a tentative D call TRBD1 (6 bases). The source was peripheral blood, collected on day 0 of AZD1222 vaccination. This clonotype originated in an adult in good health. As DNA, the CDR3 is TGTGCCAGCAGTTCCCCGGGGGGCTCTAACTATGGCTACACCTTC. This translates into CASSSPGGSNYGYTF.